This TCR beta chain was identified during a study of control samples from healthy donors and cancer patients. Libraries were prepared by immunoSEQ multiplex PCR; TCRdb keeps only in-frame clonotypes and omits some of them. The data contain about 82,000 clones, around 87% of them seen just once; the ten biggest clones take up around a fifth. Germline V CDR1 and CDR2: MNHEY, SVGEGT. V dropped 2 bases and J dropped 6 bases, with 9 bases sitting between them. CDR3 size: 13 residues. This clone was recorded a few times. The chain links TRBV6-2 or TRBV6-3 to TRBJ2-3; D is possibly TRBD2 (5 bases). The sample comprised blood. This TCR was sampled from a man aged 45-60 years in good health. CDR3 sequence (DNA): TGTGCCAGCAGTTACACGGAGGTGGATACGCAGTATTTT. Protein sequence: CASSYTEVDTQYF.